Below, 21 T cell receptor beta chains from the same sample are listed, as sequenced in a study of post-analysis software for immune sequencing data. Study findings and constraints: Patients showed TRBV5-6, TRBV5-1 and TRBV20-1 among four to six TRBV segments more frequent than in controls.

Their antigen targets remain unknown. Unique-molecular-identifier-tagged TCR beta cDNA libraries were used. One entry per CDR3 protein, called by TCRdb with MiXCR from the PCR reads. The data show hundreds of thousands of distinct CDR3 sequences, with less than 40% seen just once and approximately 7.7% held by the top ten. Sample: blood. The receptors shown here come from a girl under 10 years old with multiple sclerosis.

This chain joins TRBV15 and TRBJ1-4; D remains unclear. The CDR3 length is 11 residues. V was clipped by 8 bases and J by 7 bases, with 8 bases between them. Germline lookup yields CDR1 LNHNV and CDR2 YYDKDF (reference sequence). The CDR3 bases are TGTGCCACCTCCCGTACTGAAAAACTGTTTTTT. Residues: CATSRTEKLFF.

The sample holds a few counts of this clonotype. The rearrangement joins TRBV7-3 to TRBJ2-1; no reliable D call. CDR1 is SGHTA, CDR2 FQGTGA, per germline. V lost 5 bases and J 6 bases, leaving 14 bases between the germline ends. The CDR3 sequence is 14 residues long. The CDR3 bases are TGTGCCAGCAGCACCCTCGTGGCATTCAATGAGCAGTTCTTC. Protein: CASSTLVAFNEQFF.

The CDR3 DNA reads TGCGCCAGCAGCTTAGGATTAAGGGGACAGAGAACCTACGAGCAGTACTTC. Residues: CASSLGLRGQRTYEQYF. The J gene is TRBJ2-7, the V gene TRBV5-1, with 7 bases identical to TRBD1. The germline V gene has CDR1 SGHRS and CDR2 YFSETQ. The CDR3 totals 17 residues. Trimming cost V 2 bases and J 2 bases; bases outside gene matches: 13. Complete variable domain (other parts from reference TRBV5-1 and TRBJ2-7): KAGVTQTPRYLIKTRGQQVTLSCSPISGHRSVSWYQQTPGQGLQFLFEYFSETQRNKGNFPGRFSGRQFSNSRSEMNVSTLELGDSALYLCASSLGLRGQRTYEQYFGPGTRLTVT.

The rearrangement uses TRBV29-1 and TRBJ1-2; D not certain. CDR3 length: 13 residues. V lost 6 bases, J lost 8 bases, and 19 bases lay in between. Germline values: CDR1 SQVTM, CDR2 ANQGSEA. CDR3: CSVRTPRRYGYTF. As DNA, the CDR3 is TGCAGCGTGAGGACCCCCCGTCGATACGGCTACACCTTC.

Only a few counts were recorded for this clonotype. This sequence joins TRBV9 and TRBJ1-2, with 8 positions matching TRBD1. V was pared by 4 bases and J by 7 bases, with 9 bases of the junction left unmatched. Germline V gene lookup returns CDR1 SGDLS and CDR2 YYNGEE. The CDR3 consists of 14 residues. The CDR3 sequence is CASSPNQGARGYTF. The CDR3 coding sequence is TGTGCCAGCAGCCCAAACCAGGGGGCGCGTGGCTACACCTTC. The full variable domain, completed using reference TRBV9 and TRBJ1-2, is DSGVTQTPKHLITATGQRVTLRCSPRSGDLSVYWYQQSLDQGLQFLIQYYNGEERAKGNILERFSAQQFPDLHSELNLSSLELGDSALYFCASSPNQGARGYTFGSGTRLTVV.

The chain combines TRBV20-1 with TRBJ1-4; D not certain. CDR1 and CDR2 from the germline V gene are DFQATT and SNEGSKA (reference sequence). V lost 1 base and J lost 8, with 14 bases in between. This CDR3 is 14 amino acids long. DNA for the CDR3: TGCAGTGCTAGAGCGGCAGACCAAGGGGAAAAACTGTTTTTT. This sequence encodes CSARAADQGEKLFF.

CDR3 sequence: CSVRLAAHYEQYF. The DNA for the CDR3 is TGCAGTGTCCGACTAGCGGCCCACTACGAGCAGTACTTC. This sequence joins TRBV20-1 and TRBJ2-7; 9 positions agree with TRBD2. Germline CDR1 reads DFQATT; CDR2 reads SNEGSKA (reference sequence). Trimming removed 7 bases from V and 3 bases from J; junction bases left unmatched: 7. The CDR3 runs to 13 residues.

The chain joins TRBV12-3 or TRBV12-4 to TRBJ1-2, with D hard to call. The CDR3 consists of 13 residues. Trimming took off 7 bases at V and 2 bases at J, with 11 bases between the two ends. CDR3 nucleotide sequence: TGTGCCAGCAAGTTCTCCGTGAACTATGGCTACACCTTC. Amino acids: CASKFSVNYGYTF.

This clonotype was detected a few times. The chain recombines TRBV5-1 with TRBJ2-3, with 7 nucleotides matching TRBD2. V lost 0 bases, J lost 2 bases, and 3 bases stayed unmatched. This CDR3 region has 15 residues. CDR1 and CDR2 (germline): SGHRS, YFSETQ. The CDR3 nucleotides are TGCGCCAGCAGCTTGGGAGCGGGGTACACAGATACGCAGTATTTT. It codes for CASSLGAGYTDTQYF.

This rearrangement joins TRBV5-6 to TRBJ1-2; D is unclear. CDR1 is SGHDT and CDR2 is YYEEEE in the germline V gene. With 7 bases removed from V and 4 bases from J, the gap between germline ends came to 11 bases. There are 12 residues in the CDR3. CDR3 nucleotide sequence: TGTGCCAGCTCGGACGGTGGCTATGGCTACACCTTC. It yields the protein CASSDGGYGYTF.

This chain uses TRBV20-1 with TRBJ2-3; D is undetermined. Germline V gives CDR1 DFQATT, CDR2 SNEGSKA (reference sequence). V was cut by 4 bases and J by 0 bases, with 8 bases left in between. The CDR3 has 13 residues. The CDR3 spells CSATDTSTDTQYF. CDR3 nucleotides: TGCAGTGCTACGGATACTAGCACAGATACGCAGTATTTT.

This clonotype was seen a handful of times. This rearrangement joins TRBV4-1 to TRBJ1-2, with a possible D match to TRBD1 (6 bases). CDR3 length: 15 amino acids. CDR1 MGHRA and CDR2 YSYEKL come from the germline V gene. Trimming pared 4 bases from V and 8 bases from J, leaving 20 bases between. CDR3 amino acids: CASSRKEGEMGGYTF. The CDR3 nucleotides read TGCGCCAGCAGCCGGAAAGAGGGGGAAATGGGAGGCTACACCTTC.

This chain connects TRBV29-1 to TRBJ2-1; no clear D gene. Trimming removed 5 bases at V and 6 bases at J, with 14 bases between. This CDR3 region has 13 residues. Germline lookup yields CDR1 SQVTM and CDR2 ANQGSEA. CDR3 coding DNA: TGCAGCGTTCTTAAAAGTGGGTTCAATGAGCAGTTCTTC. It codes for CSVLKSGFNEQFF.

This clonotype was seen a few times. V and J are TRBV20-1 and TRBJ2-5, with a possible D match to TRBD2 (6 bases). There are 15 residues in the CDR3. Germline values: CDR1 DFQATT, CDR2 SNEGSKA (reference sequence). V was cut by 0 bases and J by 4 bases, with 15 bases left in between. CDR3 amino acids: CSARDPGVSGETQYF. CDR3 bases: TGCAGTGCTAGAGATCCGGGGGTGAGTGGAGAGACCCAGTACTTC.

The V gene is TRBV12-3 or TRBV12-4, the J gene TRBJ2-1, with TRBD2 matching 9 bases. The CDR3 contains 14 residues. Germline trimming cut 6 bases from V and 4 bases from J; bases unmatched to any gene: 4. The chain's CDR3 is CASREGLAYNEQFF. The CDR3 nucleotides read TGTGCCAGCAGGGAGGGACTAGCTTACAATGAGCAGTTCTTC.

The chain links TRBV6-5 to TRBJ2-1, with 10 bases matching TRBD2. The CDR3 consists of 16 residues. The germline V gene has CDR1 MNHEY and CDR2 SVGAGI. The V and J ends lost 6 bases and 8 bases, in that order; junction bases with no gene match: 13. For the CDR3, the DNA is TGTGCCAGCAGCTCCACTTTAGCGGGAGGCGTCTATGAGCAGTTCTTC. Its protein is CASSSTLAGGVYEQFF.

This clonotype showed up just a few times. This CDR3 reads CASSLAGFGTEAFF. CDR3 DNA sequence: TGTGCCAGCAGCTTGGCAGGGTTTGGCACTGAAGCTTTCTTT. The V gene is TRBV7-9, the J gene TRBJ1-1, with a possible D match to TRBD1 (5 bases). The CDR3 extends over 14 amino acids. V gave up 3 bases and J gave up 4 bases, with 12 bases separating them. Looked up from germline, CDR1 is SEHNR and CDR2 is FQNEAQ (reference sequence).

The genes are TRBV5-1 and TRBJ2-3, with D perhaps given as TRBD1 or TRBD2 (7 bases each). Trimming cost V 4 bases and J 0 bases, with 15 bases left between them. Germline assignment: CDR1 SGHRS and CDR2 YFSETQ. This CDR3 is 16 amino acids long. The CDR3 DNA reads TGCGCCAGCAGCCCTCAGGGGGGGGTGAGCACAGATACGCAGTATTTT. It is translated as CASSPQGGVSTDTQYF.

V and J are TRBV12-3 or TRBV12-4 and TRBJ1-1, with D perhaps TRBD1 (6 bases). V was trimmed by 1 base and J by 0 bases, leaving 12 bases between them. This CDR3 has 16 residues. CDR3 sequence: CASSLGGRGLNTEAFF. As DNA, the CDR3 is TGTGCCAGCAGTTTAGGGGGGCGCGGATTGAACACTGAAGCTTTCTTT.

The chain has TRBV6-6 and TRBJ2-5; D possibly corresponds to TRBD2 (6 bases). Germline loops: CDR1 MNHNY, CDR2 SVGAGI (reference sequence). CDR3 length equals 13 residues. Trimming cost V 8 bases and J 4 bases, with 14 bases left between them. The CDR3 loop reads CASGRLGGETQYF. As DNA, the CDR3 is TGTGCCAGCGGTAGACTAGGTGGAGAGACCCAGTACTTC.

The chain combines TRBV5-1 with TRBJ2-1; 12 positions agree with TRBD1. The V and J ends lost 7 bases and 8 bases, in that order; junction bases with no gene match: 4. Germline V gene lookup returns CDR1 SGHRS and CDR2 YFSETQ. The CDR3 consists of 13 residues. This CDR3 is CASGGTGGDEQFF. Written as DNA, the CDR3 is TGCGCCAGCGGAGGGACAGGGGGCGATGAGCAGTTCTTC.